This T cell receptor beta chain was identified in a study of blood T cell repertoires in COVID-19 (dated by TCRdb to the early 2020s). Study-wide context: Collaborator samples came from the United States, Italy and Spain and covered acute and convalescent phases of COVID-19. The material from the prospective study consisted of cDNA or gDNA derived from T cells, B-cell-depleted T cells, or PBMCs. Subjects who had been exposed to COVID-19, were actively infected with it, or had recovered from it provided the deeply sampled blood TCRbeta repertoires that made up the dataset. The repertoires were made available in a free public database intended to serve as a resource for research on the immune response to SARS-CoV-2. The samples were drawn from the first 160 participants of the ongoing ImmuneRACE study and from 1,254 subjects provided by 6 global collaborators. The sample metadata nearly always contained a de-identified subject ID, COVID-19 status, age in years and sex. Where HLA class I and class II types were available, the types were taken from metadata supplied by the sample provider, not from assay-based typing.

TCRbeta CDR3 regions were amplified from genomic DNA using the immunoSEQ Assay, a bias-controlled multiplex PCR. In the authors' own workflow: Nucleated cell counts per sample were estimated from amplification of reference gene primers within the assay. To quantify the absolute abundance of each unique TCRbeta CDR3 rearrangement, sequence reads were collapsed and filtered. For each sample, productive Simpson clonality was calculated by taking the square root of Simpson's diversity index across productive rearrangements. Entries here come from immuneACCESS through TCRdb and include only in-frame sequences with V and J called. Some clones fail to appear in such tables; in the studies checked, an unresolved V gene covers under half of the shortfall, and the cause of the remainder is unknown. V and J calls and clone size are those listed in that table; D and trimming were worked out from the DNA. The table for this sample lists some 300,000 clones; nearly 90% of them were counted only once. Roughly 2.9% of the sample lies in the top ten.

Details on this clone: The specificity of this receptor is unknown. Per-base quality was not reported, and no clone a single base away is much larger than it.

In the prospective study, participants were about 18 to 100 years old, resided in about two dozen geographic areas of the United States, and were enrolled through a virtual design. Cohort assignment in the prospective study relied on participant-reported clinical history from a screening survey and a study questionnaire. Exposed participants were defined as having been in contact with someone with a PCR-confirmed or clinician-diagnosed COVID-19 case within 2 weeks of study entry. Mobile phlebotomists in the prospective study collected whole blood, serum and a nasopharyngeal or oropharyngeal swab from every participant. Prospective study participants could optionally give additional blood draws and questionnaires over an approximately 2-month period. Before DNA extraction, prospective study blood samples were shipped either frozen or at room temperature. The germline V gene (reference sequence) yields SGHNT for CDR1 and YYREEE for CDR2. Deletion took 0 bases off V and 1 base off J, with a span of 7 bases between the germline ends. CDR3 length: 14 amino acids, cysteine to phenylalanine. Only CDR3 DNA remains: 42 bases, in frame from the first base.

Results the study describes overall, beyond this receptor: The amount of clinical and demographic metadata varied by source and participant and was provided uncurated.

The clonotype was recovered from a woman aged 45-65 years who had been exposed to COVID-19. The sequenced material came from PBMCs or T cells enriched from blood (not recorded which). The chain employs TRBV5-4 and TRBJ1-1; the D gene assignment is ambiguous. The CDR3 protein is CASSLGAPNTEAFF. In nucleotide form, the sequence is TGTGCCAGCAGCTTGGGGGCACCGAACACTGAAGCTTTCTTT.